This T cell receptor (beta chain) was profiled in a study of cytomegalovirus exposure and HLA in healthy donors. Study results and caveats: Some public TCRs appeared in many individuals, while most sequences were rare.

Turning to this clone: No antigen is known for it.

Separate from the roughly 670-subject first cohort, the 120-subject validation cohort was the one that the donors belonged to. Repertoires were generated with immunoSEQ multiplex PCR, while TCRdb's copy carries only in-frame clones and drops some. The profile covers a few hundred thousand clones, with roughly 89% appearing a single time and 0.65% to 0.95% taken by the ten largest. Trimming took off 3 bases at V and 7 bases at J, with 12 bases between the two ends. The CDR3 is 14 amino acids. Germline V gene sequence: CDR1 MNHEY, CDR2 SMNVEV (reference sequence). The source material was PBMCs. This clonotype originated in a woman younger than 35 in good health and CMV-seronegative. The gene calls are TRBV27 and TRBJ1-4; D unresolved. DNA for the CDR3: TGTGCCAGCAGTTTCTCGGGTTTCGGTGAAAAACTGTTTTTT. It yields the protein CASSFSGFGEKLFF.